These T cell receptor beta chains were read from a single sample in a study of T-cell memory formation after mild COVID-19. TCRdb re-called the 5' RACE reads through MiXCR, storing one row per CDR3 protein. Of 550,000 to 600,000 distinct CDR3 sequences listed, roughly 20% are singletons. Source material: PBMCs or a T cell subset sorted from them (not recorded which). The origin of the receptors is an adult woman who had mild COVID-19 (a few samples of this study predate the infection). Cell type and time point are not known. CDR3s include the opening cysteine and the closing phenylalanine or tryptophan.

j_gene: TRBJ2-2
v_gene: TRBV29-1
CDR3aa: CSVSGGVTGELFF

j_gene: TRBJ1-1
v_gene: TRBV30
CDR3aa: CAWSVGPAEAFF

j_gene: TRBJ2-1
v_gene: TRBV27
CDR3aa: CASSPYPRGPTNNEQFF

j_gene: TRBJ2-2
v_gene: TRBV3-1
CDR3aa: CASSQDPGGPGELFF

j_gene: TRBJ2-3
v_gene: TRBV5-1
CDR3aa: CASSFGGGQRTDTQYF

j_gene: TRBJ2-1
v_gene: TRBV15
CDR3aa: CATSLTPGGDLAVRSSYNEQFF

j_gene: TRBJ2-7
v_gene: TRBV9
CDR3aa: CASSPAGGALAFYEQYF

j_gene: TRBJ1-1
v_gene: TRBV30
CDR3aa: CAWSSPGVEAFF

j_gene: TRBJ1-4
v_gene: TRBV6-6
CDR3aa: CASSYRESGEKLFF

j_gene: TRBJ2-3
v_gene: TRBV24-1
CDR3aa: CATSDPLQASPPDTQYF

j_gene: TRBJ1-6
v_gene: TRBV7-8
CDR3aa: CASSLGSSGVSYNSPLHF

j_gene: TRBJ1-1
v_gene: TRBV4-2
CDR3aa: CASSQATGEAEAFF

j_gene: TRBJ2-7
v_gene: TRBV4-1
CDR3aa: CASSQVPESTGEQYF

j_gene: TRBJ2-1
v_gene: TRBV12-3/TRBV12-4
CDR3aa: CASRILAGGPRNEQFF

j_gene: TRBJ1-2
v_gene: TRBV4-2
CDR3aa: CASSQDRQGSSYGYTF

j_gene: TRBJ2-7
v_gene: TRBV20-1
CDR3aa: CSAEQGFSPEQYF

j_gene: TRBJ2-7
v_gene: TRBV30
CDR3aa: CAWSVAGGRSSQYF

j_gene: TRBJ2-5
v_gene: TRBV4-2
CDR3aa: CASSQGQRDPQETQYF

j_gene: TRBJ2-2
v_gene: TRBV3-1
CDR3aa: CASSQRITGELFF

j_gene: TRBJ2-1
v_gene: TRBV29-1
CDR3aa: CSVEGTLVSSYNEQFF

j_gene: TRBJ2-7
v_gene: TRBV10-3
CDR3aa: CAIKGHEQYF

j_gene: TRBJ2-6
v_gene: TRBV19
CDR3aa: CASSTTFSGANVLTF

j_gene: TRBJ2-7
v_gene: TRBV19
CDR3aa: CASSIGPSGSREQYF

j_gene: TRBJ2-1
v_gene: TRBV12-3/TRBV12-4
CDR3aa: CASSLPALAGGQLANEQFF

j_gene: TRBJ2-1
v_gene: TRBV12-3/TRBV12-4
CDR3aa: CASSFLMDNEQFF

j_gene: TRBJ2-7
v_gene: TRBV20-1
CDR3aa: CSAKTSGRRGTYEQYF

j_gene: TRBJ1-3
v_gene: TRBV6-5
CDR3aa: CASSREGNAGNTIYF

j_gene: TRBJ2-7
v_gene: TRBV6-5
CDR3aa: CASSYSTGNTYEQYF

j_gene: TRBJ2-7
v_gene: TRBV6-5
CDR3aa: CASSRTGGNWYEQYF

j_gene: TRBJ1-4
v_gene: TRBV20-1
CDR3aa: CSASPGTTNEKLFF

j_gene: TRBJ1-1
v_gene: TRBV5-5
CDR3aa: CASSLQPGRVENTEAFF

j_gene: TRBJ2-7
v_gene: TRBV7-9
CDR3aa: CASSLERVPYEQYF

j_gene: TRBJ1-2
v_gene: TRBV10-3
CDR3aa: CAISGTGTNYGYTF

j_gene: TRBJ2-5
v_gene: TRBV20-1
CDR3aa: CSAIRRGRGQETQYF

j_gene: TRBJ2-3
v_gene: TRBV14
CDR3aa: CASSRTLAGALTDTQYF

j_gene: TRBJ2-3
v_gene: TRBV2
CDR3aa: CASPGTGNADTQYF

j_gene: TRBJ2-7
v_gene: TRBV20-1
CDR3aa: CSASRGLGSYEQYF

j_gene: TRBJ2-7
v_gene: TRBV7-2
CDR3aa: CASFSALAGCREQYF

j_gene: TRBJ1-3
v_gene: TRBV19
CDR3aa: CASSTPDRSSGNTIYF

j_gene: TRBJ2-3
v_gene: TRBV10-3
CDR3aa: CAIKQVPEGWGTDTQYF

j_gene: TRBJ2-7
v_gene: TRBV11-2
CDR3aa: CASSSFLRGRAHEQYF

j_gene: TRBJ2-7
v_gene: TRBV11-2
CDR3aa: CASSLVEVAGGPREQYF

j_gene: TRBJ2-7
v_gene: TRBV7-2
CDR3aa: CASSFSGTFYEQYF

j_gene: TRBJ1-1
v_gene: TRBV11-3
CDR3aa: CASSLDSYANTEAFF

j_gene: TRBJ2-3
v_gene: TRBV7-2
CDR3aa: CASSDRNPTDTQYF

j_gene: TRBJ2-1
v_gene: TRBV12-3/TRBV12-4
CDR3aa: CASSPGLVLEQFF

j_gene: TRBJ2-3
v_gene: TRBV20-1
CDR3aa: CSAREPGLAGGPDTQYF

j_gene: TRBJ2-5
v_gene: TRBV29-1
CDR3aa: CSGEGGETQYF

j_gene: TRBJ1-1
v_gene: TRBV9
CDR3aa: CASSARRDTEAFF

j_gene: TRBJ2-7
v_gene: TRBV7-3
CDR3aa: CASSQFAGQAYEQYF

j_gene: TRBJ2-2
v_gene: TRBV12-3/TRBV12-4
CDR3aa: CASSLSGRANTGELFF

j_gene: TRBJ2-4
v_gene: TRBV6-5
CDR3aa: CASSVPGTDLRVQYF

j_gene: TRBJ2-7
v_gene: TRBV18
CDR3aa: CASSADYEQYF